The 17 T cell receptor beta chains given below trace back to one sample, sequenced in a study of tumor-infiltrating lymphocytes in primary liver carcinoma. A constant-region primer served to make TCR beta cDNA from roughly 460 ng total RNA. Investigators got TCR beta libraries out of three nested multiplex PCR rounds, done with slightly modified ARM-PCR. Running 9 to 11 cycles apiece, the first two PCR rounds relied on TRBV1-TRBV30 forward primers together with a C-beta reverse primer. TCRdb reprocessed the multiplex PCR reads via MiXCR and lists one record per CDR3 protein. The sample contains under 90,000 distinct CDR3 sequences, over 60% of which appear only once. Both RNA and DNA were isolated together from roughly 20-30 mg of bulk tissue that had not been sorted. What was sequenced was liver tumor tissue from sampling region 1. Subset denoted: tumor region T1, superior pole. The receptors derive from a man between 40 and 49 years old with primary liver carcinoma and hepatitis B virus infection.

This clonotype was picked up one time. The CDR3 end shows no conserved phenylalanine or tryptophan, and so a read error is likely. CDR3 DNA sequence: TGCGCCAGCAGCGAACGCGGACTAGCGGGAGATTTTGCAGAGATCCAGTACCTC. Translated, it gives CASSERGLAGDFAEIQYL. The chain has TRBV4-1 and TRBJ2-5; 13 bases line up with TRBD2. The V gene's germline CDR1 is MGHRA and CDR2 YSYEKL. CDR3 length: 18 amino acids.

Points on this clonotype: An end of the junction does not agree with germline; a read error may underlie this. V gene TRBV10-2 combines with J gene TRBJ2-7; 8 bases align to TRBD1. The germline gives CDR1 WSHSY, CDR2 SAAADI. The CDR3 covers 13 residues. CDR3: CASCGDRGYEQYF. The CDR3 DNA sequence: TGCGCCAGCTGTGGTGACAGGGGCTACGAGCAGTATTTC.

This clonotype has only a few counts. A read error may explain this, as a much larger clone is one base away. The gene calls are TRBV6-6 and TRBJ2-5, with TRBD1 as a possible D gene (6 bases). This CDR3 spans 13 amino acids. The ends were cut back, 6 bases at V and 4 bases at J, with 12 bases in the middle. The germline CDR1 and CDR2 sequences are MNHNY and SVGAGI (reference sequence). Here the CDR3 reads CASRQGTGETQYF. CDR3 bases: TGTGCCAGCAGGCAGGGGACGGGAGAGACCCAGTACTTC.

This clonotype showed up many times. This chain connects TRBV2 to TRBJ2-3; D is unclear. V was pared by 8 bases and J by 0 bases, with 6 bases between. CDR3 length: 12 amino acids. The germline CDR1 and CDR2 sequences are SNHLY and FYNNEI. Here the CDR3 DNA reads TGTGCCAGCCGCGGAAGCACAGATACGCAGTATTTT. Residues: CASRGSTDTQYF.

About this clonotype itself: One base away lies a much larger clone, so this may be a sequencing read error. This chain connects TRBV13 to TRBJ2-7, with TRBD2 matching over 11 bases. CDR3 length: 13 residues. From germline, CDR1 is PRHDT and CDR2 FYEKMQ (reference sequence). Written as DNA, the CDR3 is TGTGTCAGCAGCTTGGGACTAGCGGCTGAGCAGTACTTC. Translation: CVSSLGLAAEQYF.

Of note for this clonotype: A read error may account for a junction end that differs from germline. The rearrangement joins TRBV11-1 to TRBJ1-1; D gene uncertain. This CDR3 comprises 13 residues. Germline V CDR1 and CDR2: SGHAT, FQDESV (reference sequence). The CDR3 nucleotides are TGTGCTAGCAGCCTAGCGCTCCGATCTGAAACTTTCTTT. Translated, it gives CASSLALRSETFF.

As concerns this clonotype: An end of the junction does not agree with germline; a read error may underlie this. The chain combines TRBV29-1 with TRBJ2-7; D is possibly TRBD2 (6 bases). Germline values: CDR1 SQVTM, CDR2 ANQGSEA. The CDR3 extends over 12 amino acids. The CDR3 sequence: CGVADNRYEQNF. The DNA for the CDR3 is TGCGGCGTAGCGGACAATCGCTACGAGCAGAACTTC.

Concerning this clonotype itself: This may arise from a read error, as a much more abundant clone is one base away. This chain links TRBV28 with TRBJ2-7; D not certain. CDR3 length: 13 amino acids. Looked up from germline, CDR1 is MDHEN and CDR2 is SYDVKM. The CDR3 DNA is TGTGCCAGCAGTTTTACAGTATCCTACGGGCAGTACTTC. Translated: CASSFTVSYGQYF. The full variable domain, its missing parts supplied by reference TRBV28 and TRBJ2-7, is DVKVTQSSRYLVKRTGEKVFLECVQDMDHENMFWYRQDPGLGLRLIYFSYDVKMKEKGDIPEGYSVSREKKERFSLILESASTNQTSMYLCASSFTVSYGQYFGPGTRLTVT.

Concerning this clonotype: Because it lacks the conserved phenylalanine or tryptophan at the end, this CDR3 is likely a read error. The chain links TRBV4-1 to TRBJ1-2; a weak D match, TRBD1 (6 bases). The CDR3 contains 14 residues. Germline V gives CDR1 MGHRA, CDR2 YSYEKL. The CDR3 nucleotides are TGCGCCAGCAACCAAGATCAGGGGACCTCTGGCTACACCTAC. Protein sequence: CASNQDQGTSGYTY.

As for this clonotype: Mismatch with germline at one junction end may stem from a read error. The chain combines TRBV5-1 with TRBJ2-1, with D unclear. Germline assignment: CDR1 SGHRS and CDR2 YFSETQ. The CDR3 consists of 15 residues. DNA of the CDR3: TGCGCCAACAGCTTGAGCGCGAATAAATACAATGAGCAGTTCTTC. Its protein product is CANSLSANKYNEQFF. Variable domain in full (rest from reference TRBV5-1 and TRBJ2-1): KAGVTQTPRYLIKTRGQQVTLSCSPISGHRSVSWYQQTPGQGLQFLFEYFSETQRNKGNFPGRFSGRQFSNSRSEMNVSTLELGDSALYLCANSLSANKYNEQFFGPGTRLTVL.

This clonotype was observed a handful of times. Germline is not matched at one junction end, which may reflect a read error. This chain links TRBV28 with TRBJ1-5; D is uncertain. The CDR3 consists of 13 residues. Germline V gene sequence: CDR1 MDHEN, CDR2 SYDVKM. The CDR3 spells CASSLMIDQAQHF. CDR3 in DNA: TGTGCCAGCAGTTTGATGATAGATCAGGCCCAGCATTTT.

Only a few counts were recorded for this clonotype. J is TRBJ2-5 and V is TRBV24-1, with TRBD2 matching over 12 bases. The J segment lost 4 bases and the V segment lost 2 bases, leaving 4 bases of the junction unmatched. Germline CDR1 KGHDR, CDR2 SFDVKD. The length of the CDR3 is 16 residues. CDR3: CATSDSSGLAGETQYF. CDR3 in DNA: TGTGCCACCAGTGATTCTTCGGGACTAGCGGGAGAGACCCAGTACTTC.

The chain couples TRBV11-2 to TRBJ1-4; TRBD1 is a possible D gene (6 bases). This CDR3 contains 14 residues. Germline loops: CDR1 SGHAT, CDR2 FQNNGV. CDR3 DNA: TGTGTGAGCAGCCTGGGGTCAGGGGATGAAAAACTGTTTTTT. Amino acid sequence: CVSSLGSGDEKLFF.

This clonotype was seen a few times. V and J are TRBV2 and TRBJ2-3; D possibly corresponds to TRBD2 (6 bases). CDR3 length equals 13 residues. In germline, CDR1 is SNHLY, CDR2 FYNNEI. Trimming pared 5 bases from V and 4 bases from J, leaving 10 bases between. CDR3 DNA: TGTGCCAGCAGTACTAGGAGGGCAGATACGCAGTATTTT. It yields the protein CASSTRRADTQYF. Based on the CDR3 plus reference TRBV2 and TRBJ2-3, the full variable domain is EPEVTQTPSHQVTQMGQEVILRCVPISNHLYFYWYRQILGQKVEFLVSFYNNEISEKSEIFDDQFSVERPDGSNFTLKIRSTKLEDSAMYFCASSTRRADTQYFGPGTRLTVL.

Ten or more counts support this clonotype. The V gene is TRBV5-4, the J gene TRBJ2-7, with D maybe TRBD2 (6 bases). Germline V gives CDR1 SGHNT, CDR2 YYREEE (reference sequence). Trimming pared 6 bases from V and 6 bases from J, leaving 19 bases between. CDR3 length equals 14 residues. In DNA, the CDR3 is TGTGCCAGCACTTCGGGGGACCCCTCGGGCGAGCAGTACTTC. It yields the protein CASTSGDPSGEQYF.

The J gene is TRBJ1-5, the V gene TRBV28; D not certain. The CDR3 has 16 amino acids. V lost 8 bases and J lost 3, with 20 bases in between. Germline V gene sequence: CDR1 MDHEN, CDR2 SYDVKM. CDR3 sequence (DNA): TGTGCCAGCTCCTTTGGAGGCAAGGAGAACAATCAGCCCCAGCATTTT. Its protein product is CASSFGGKENNQPQHF.

Points on this clonotype: A junction end diverges from the germline sequence, so it may reflect a read error. The chain joins TRBV11-2 to TRBJ2-1; 7 bases line up with TRBD2. The germline V gene has CDR1 SGHAT and CDR2 FQNNGV. The CDR3 sequence is 14 residues long. CDR3 in amino acids: CVSSAAGSRNAQFF. The DNA for the CDR3 is TGTGTCAGCAGCGCAGCGGGAAGTCGCAATGCGCAGTTCTTC.